Presented here are 27 T cell receptor beta chains from one specimen sequenced in a study of CD8+CD57+ T cells in acquired aplastic anemia. The template used for profiling TCR beta VDJ and CDR3 was genomic DNA. MiXCR, applied by TCRdb to the reads, yields one record per CDR3 protein. The table lists some 210,000 distinct CDR3 sequences, 61% of them singletons. Sequencing used sorted CD4+, CD8+, or CD8+CD57+ T cells (not recorded which) from PBMCs. Receptors were obtained from a human donor in good health.

This clonotype was counted many times. The rearrangement uses TRBV7-8 and TRBJ2-5; D is ambiguous. From germline, CDR1 is SGHVS and CDR2 FQNEAQ. The CDR3 spans 15 residues. V lost 1 base and J lost 2, with 11 bases in between. The CDR3 loop reads CASSLGVQLQETQYF. The CDR3 coding sequence is TGTGCCAGCAGCTTAGGGGTCCAGCTTCAAGAGACCCAGTACTTC.

The table lists this clonotype with a few counts. The chain combines TRBV20-1 with TRBJ2-7, with 9 bases that match TRBD1. The CDR3 is 13 residues long. Losses at the gene ends were 6 bases for V and 6 bases for J; bases not matched to a gene: 9. CDR1 and CDR2 (germline): DFQATT, SNEGSKA (reference sequence). CDR3 protein: CSASGQGNPEQYF. In nucleotides, the CDR3 is TGCAGTGCGTCGGGACAGGGTAATCCCGAGCAGTACTTC.

This clonotype has ten or more counts. The gene calls are TRBV14 and TRBJ1-4; D is undetermined. Trimming pared 0 bases from V and 7 bases from J, leaving 0 bases between. CDR3 length: 11 residues. CDR1 and CDR2 from the germline V gene are SGHDN and FVKESK. CDR3 bases: TGTGCCAGCAGCCAAGATGAAAAACTGTTTTTT. Translation: CASSQDEKLFF.

This clonotype has more than one count but fewer than ten. The chain is built from TRBV2 and TRBJ1-5; TRBD1 aligns across 8 bases. Trimming cost V 7 bases and J 7 bases; bases outside gene matches: 12. Germline CDR1 and CDR2: SNHLY and FYNNEI. This CDR3 has 15 amino acids. CDR3 residues: CASTPDRDYRQPQHF. CDR3 nucleotide sequence: TGTGCCAGCACCCCGGACAGGGACTATCGACAGCCCCAGCATTTT. Full variable domain (outside the CDR3, taken from reference TRBV2 and TRBJ1-5): EPEVTQTPSHQVTQMGQEVILRCVPISNHLYFYWYRQILGQKVEFLVSFYNNEISEKSEIFDDQFSVERPDGSNFTLKIRSTKLEDSAMYFCASTPDRDYRQPQHFGDGTRLSIL.

This clonotype was observed at least ten times. CDR3 DNA: TGTGCCAGCAGTTACTCCCTGGACAGGGGAGACTATGGCTACACCTTC. This codes for CASSYSLDRGDYGYTF. The rearrangement uses TRBV6-2 or TRBV6-3 and TRBJ1-2; 9 nucleotides align to TRBD1. Losses at the gene ends were 0 bases for V and 3 bases for J; bases not matched to a gene: 5. This CDR3 spans 16 amino acids. Per germline, CDR1 MNHEY and CDR2 SVGEGT.

To note about this clonotype: A junction boundary mismatches the germline segment, possibly from a read error. The genes are TRBV7-7 and TRBJ2-5; TRBD2 is a possible D gene (5 bases). Per the germline V gene, CDR1 is SSHAT and CDR2 is FNYEAQ (reference sequence). This CDR3 spans 14 amino acids. CDR3 bases: TGTGCTAGCAGCTTAGTTGCGGGCCCAGAGACCCAGTACTTC. Protein product: CASSLVAGPETQYF.

The chain joins TRBV6-2 or TRBV6-3 to TRBJ2-2, with D uncertain. The CDR3 sequence is 13 residues long. The germline V gene encodes CDR1 MNHEY and CDR2 SVGEGT. Between the trimmed V and J ends, which lost 6 bases and 6 bases, there was a span of 11 bases. The CDR3 reads CASRDVWAGELFF. DNA of the CDR3: TGTGCCAGCAGGGACGTTTGGGCCGGGGAGCTGTTTTTT.

In its sample, this clonotype was seen once. The chain couples TRBV29-1 to TRBJ2-4; D is unresolved. V was pared by 3 bases and J by 5 bases, with 17 bases between. Germline CDR1 SQVTM, CDR2 ANQGSEA. This CDR3 is 15 amino acids long. The CDR3: CSVEAYAFGQNIQYF. For the CDR3, the DNA is TGCAGCGTTGAGGCGTATGCCTTTGGCCAAAACATTCAGTACTTC.

This chain links TRBV7-9 with TRBJ2-1; tentatively, D is TRBD2 (5 bases). Trimming took off 8 bases at V and 1 base at J, with 6 bases between the two ends. This CDR3 contains 12 residues. CDR1 is SEHNR, CDR2 FQNEAQ, per germline (reference sequence). In DNA, the CDR3 is TGTGCCAGCGGGGAGTCCTACAATGAGCAGTTCTTC. Translation gives CASGESYNEQFF.

This rearrangement joins TRBV20-1 to TRBJ2-3; TRBD2 matches at 7 bases. After removal of 6 bases from V and 0 bases from J, the junction contained 6 bases not matched to a gene. In germline, CDR1 is DFQATT, CDR2 SNEGSKA (reference sequence). The length of the CDR3 is 14 residues. CDR3 residues: CSAKKGGSTDTQYF. In DNA, the CDR3 is TGCAGTGCCAAAAAGGGAGGGAGCACAGATACGCAGTATTTT.

This clonotype has ten or more counts. This sequence joins TRBV4-2 and TRBJ2-5; D unclear. V gave up 0 bases and J gave up 1 base, with 12 bases separating them. CDR3 length equals 16 residues. Germline CDR1 is LGHNA and CDR2 is YNFKEQ. The CDR3 bases are TGTGCCAGCAGCCAAGATCAGGTGGCCGTCCAAGAGACCCAGTACTTC. It translates to CASSQDQVAVQETQYF.

This rearrangement joins TRBV19 to TRBJ1-5; D gene ambiguous. The length of the CDR3 is 15 residues. The V and J ends lost 3 bases and 2 bases respectively, with 11 bases between them. Per the germline V gene, CDR1 is LNHDA and CDR2 is SQIVND (reference sequence). The CDR3 sequence is CASSMGAFGNQPQHF. The CDR3 bases are TGTGCCAGTAGTATGGGTGCTTTCGGCAATCAGCCCCAGCATTTT.

In its sample, this clonotype was seen a few times. The chain joins TRBV20-1 to TRBJ2-7, with D maybe TRBD1 (6 bases). This CDR3 contains 13 residues. Germline loops: CDR1 DFQATT, CDR2 SNEGSKA (reference sequence). V was cut by 5 bases and J by 1 base, with 12 bases left in between. CDR3 DNA sequence: TGCAGTGCTCCTCACAGGGAGTCCTACGAGCAGTACTTC. It is translated as CSAPHRESYEQYF.

A few counts support this clonotype. V and J are TRBV12-3 or TRBV12-4 and TRBJ1-3; D uncertain. The CDR3 is made up of 12 amino acids. Trimming left V 4 bases short and J 2 bases short, with 3 bases between. CDR3 bases: TGTGCCAGCAGTTACGCTGGAAACACCATATATTTT. Amino acid sequence: CASSYAGNTIYF.

The rearrangement links TRBV4-1 to TRBJ2-5; tentative D call: TRBD2 (6 bases). V was trimmed by 4 bases and J by 0 bases, leaving 9 bases between them. This CDR3 contains 14 residues. Germline-derived CDR1 and CDR2 are MGHRA and YSYEKL. The CDR3 DNA sequence: TGCGCCAGCAGCCGTCGACTAGACCAAGAGACCCAGTACTTC. This encodes CASSRRLDQETQYF.

The chain links TRBV7-9 to TRBJ2-7, with D possibly being TRBD2 (5 bases). Germline loops: CDR1 SEHNR, CDR2 FQNEAQ (reference sequence). Trimming took off 4 bases at V and 3 bases at J, with 19 bases between the two ends. The CDR3 length is 16 residues. CDR3 residues: CASSSSTGSGGYEQYF. The CDR3 DNA reads TGTGCCAGCAGCTCCAGCACCGGGTCCGGAGGCTACGAGCAGTACTTC. Variable domain in full (rest from reference TRBV7-9 and TRBJ2-7): DTGVSQNPRHKITKRGQNVTFRCDPISEHNRLYWYRQTLGQGPEFLTYFQNEAQLEKSRLLSDRFSAERPKGSFSTLEIQRTEQGDSAMYLCASSSSTGSGGYEQYFGPGTRLTVT.

This chain joins TRBV15 and TRBJ2-2, with 10 bases identical to TRBD1. Germline CDR1 reads LNHNV; CDR2 reads YYDKDF (reference sequence). This CDR3 is built from 16 residues. Losses at the gene ends were 4 bases for V and 6 bases for J; bases not matched to a gene: 8. As DNA, the CDR3 is TGTGCCACCAGCACCCCGCGGGGACAGGGGTCCGGGGAGCTGTTTTTT. Translation gives CATSTPRGQGSGELFF. Full variable domain (outside the CDR3, taken from reference TRBV15 and TRBJ2-2): DAMVIQNPRYQVTQFGKPVTLSCSQTLNHNVMYWYQQKSSQAPKLLFHYYDKDFNNEADTPDNFQSRRPNTSFCFLDIRSPGLGDTAMYLCATSTPRGQGSGELFFGEGSRLTVL.

The chain couples TRBV28 to TRBJ2-7, with 7 bases aligning to TRBD1. V dropped 6 bases and J dropped 2; count of bases not matched to a gene: 13. The CDR3 has 16 residues. Per the germline V gene, CDR1 is MDHEN and CDR2 is SYDVKM. CDR3 in amino acids: CASRTEGARVTYEQYF. CDR3 nucleotide sequence: TGTGCCAGCAGGACAGAGGGGGCACGGGTAACCTACGAGCAGTACTTC.

The chain recombines TRBV25-1 with TRBJ1-6; D might be TRBD1 (6 bases). CDR1 and CDR2 from the germline V gene are MGHDK and SYGVNS. The CDR3 runs 15 residues. Trimming pared 5 bases from V and 3 bases from J, leaving 11 bases between. The CDR3 region has the DNA TGTGCCAGCAGTAGGACAGAGAACTATAATTCACCCCTCCACTTT. It is translated as CASSRTENYNSPLHF.

The chain joins TRBV4-1 to TRBJ2-3, with 11 bases matching TRBD1. There are 17 residues in the CDR3. Unmatched junction bases numbered 12, after V lost 4 bases and J lost 6 bases. Germline loops: CDR1 MGHRA, CDR2 YSYEKL. CDR3 sequence (DNA): TGCGCCAGCAGCCTCACCGGGACAGGGGGGAGTTCGGATACGCAGTATTTT. It is translated as CASSLTGTGGSSDTQYF.

The chain joins TRBV29-1 to TRBJ2-5; 7 bases are a match to TRBD2. The CDR3 totals 13 residues. The V gene's germline CDR1 is SQVTM and CDR2 ANQGSEA. V dropped 4 bases and J dropped 5; count of bases not matched to a gene: 7. The CDR3 region is CSVGLAGGETQYF. CDR3 coding DNA: TGCAGCGTTGGACTAGCTGGGGGGGAGACCCAGTACTTC.

This chain links TRBV15 with TRBJ2-3, with 8 bases that match TRBD1. The J call may be in error: the DNA end matches TRBJ1-5 better. The CDR3 is 13 residues long. CDR1 is LNHNV and CDR2 is YYDKDF in the germline V gene (reference sequence). The CDR3 protein is CATRGTGTDTQHF. The CDR3 coding sequence is TGTGCCACGAGGGGGACAGGCACAGATACGCAGCATTTT.

This sequence joins TRBV20-1 and TRBJ2-3; D ambiguous. The V gene's germline CDR1 is DFQATT and CDR2 SNEGSKA (reference sequence). There are 12 residues in the CDR3. V lost 7 bases and J lost 1, with 9 bases in between. In nucleotides, the CDR3 is TGCAGTGTTAGTCTTGGCACAGATACGCAGTATTTT. Protein sequence: CSVSLGTDTQYF.

Only one count was recorded for this clonotype. V gene TRBV7-3 combines with J gene TRBJ2-1; D is possibly TRBD1 or TRBD2 (5 bases each). Trimming cost V 4 bases and J 7 bases, with 14 bases left between them. Per germline, CDR1 SGHTA and CDR2 FQGTGA. The CDR3 has 14 residues. The CDR3 protein is CASSSNEGKNEQFF. Written as DNA, the CDR3 is TGTGCCAGCAGCTCCAACGAGGGGAAAAATGAGCAGTTCTTC. The whole variable domain, filled in from reference TRBV7-3 and TRBJ2-1, reads GAGVSQTPSNKVTEKGKYVELRCDPISGHTALYWYRQSLGQGPEFLIYFQGTGAADDSGLPNDRFFAVRPEGSVSTLKIQRTERGDSAVYLCASSSNEGKNEQFFGPGTRLTVL.

In its sample, this clonotype was seen once. The rearrangement uses TRBV5-4 and TRBJ2-5; TRBD1 matches at 8 bases. The trim removed 4 bases at V and 2 bases at J, leaving 10 bases unmatched. The CDR3 spans 16 residues. Germline CDR1 reads SGHNT; CDR2 reads YYREEE (reference sequence). This chain's CDR3 is CASSPQTGAQQETQYF. In DNA, the CDR3 is TGTGCCAGCAGCCCGCAGACAGGGGCTCAACAAGAGACCCAGTACTTC.

V usage is TRBV5-4 and J usage is TRBJ1-2, with D possibly being TRBD1 (6 bases). The CDR3 contains 13 residues. The germline V gene encodes CDR1 SGHNT and CDR2 YYREEE (reference sequence). Deletions cut 4 bases from V and 12 bases from J, with 19 bases between. CDR3 nucleotide sequence: TGTGCCAGCAGCCTCTCCGGGACACCCGTTCACACCTTC. Translated, it gives CASSLSGTPVHTF.

A single count supports this clonotype. The chain uses TRBV14 and TRBJ1-2; TRBD1 matches at 9 bases. Trimming cost V 11 bases and J 3 bases; bases outside gene matches: 10. Germline assignment: CDR1 SGHDN and CDR2 FVKESK. The CDR3 totals 14 residues. As DNA, the CDR3 is TGTGCCTCGTCGAGGGACAGGGCCTACTATGGCTACACCTTC. Amino acids: CASSRDRAYYGYTF.